The clone carrying this T cell receptor beta chain was seen ten or more times. Its antigen remains unidentified. These data come from a study of identical twins. Only healthy Caucasians were included as donors. Whole-study findings and limits: The study found that models underestimated out-of-frame TCR alpha sharing in monozygotic twins.

From the 5' RACE reads, TCRdb called clonotypes with MiXCR, one entry per CDR3 protein. The profile shows fewer than 450,000 distinct CDR3 sequences, approximately 9.1% of them singletons. This clonotype was obtained from a woman aged 45-65 years in good health. Sequencing was done on a sample of naive T cells sorted from blood.

The CDR3: CASSSRQGADTQYF. For the CDR3, the DNA is TGTGCCAGCAGTTCAAGGCAGGGCGCAGATACGCAGTATTTT. J is TRBJ2-3 and V is TRBV12-3 or TRBV12-4; maybe TRBD1 (5 bases). The V gene lost 4 bases and the J gene lost 4 bases, with 12 bases spanning the gap. The CDR3 runs 14 residues.